The 7 T cell receptor beta chains in this list originate from one sample, sequenced in a study of T cells after yellow fever vaccination. TCRdb re-derived calls from the 5' RACE reads in MiXCR, one entry per CDR3 protein. Of approximately 510,000 distinct CDR3 sequences in the sample, about a fifth are singletons; the top ten hold approximately 15%. The starting material was PBMCs, obtained less than 25 days after the first yellow fever vaccination. These receptors all stem from a young man who received the YFV17D yellow fever vaccine.

This sequence joins TRBV20-1 and TRBJ2-1; tentatively, D is TRBD1 or TRBD2 (5 bases each). V lost 2 bases and J lost 10, with 24 bases in between. CDR1 is DFQATT, CDR2 SNEGSKA, per germline (reference sequence). The CDR3 has 16 residues. CDR3 in amino acids: CSARPGTRAKRDEQFF. DNA for the CDR3: TGCAGTGCTAGACCTGGGACCCGGGCCAAACGGGACGAGCAGTTCTTC.

This sequence joins TRBV5-1 and TRBJ2-1, with 8 bases aligning to TRBD2. The trim removed 0 bases at V and 1 base at J, leaving 6 bases unmatched. The CDR3 sequence is 17 residues long. Germline-derived CDR1 and CDR2 are SGHRS and YFSETQ. This CDR3 is CASSLARSGGSYNEQFF. The CDR3 nucleotides read TGCGCCAGCAGCTTGGCCAGAAGCGGGGGATCCTACAATGAGCAGTTCTTC.

J is TRBJ2-2 and V is TRBV28, with D uncertain. This CDR3 has 12 amino acids. Looked up from germline, CDR1 is MDHEN and CDR2 is SYDVKM. The V gene lost 8 bases and the J gene lost 3 bases, with 7 bases spanning the gap. CDR3 nucleotides: TGTGCCAGCGCTATTCACACCGGGGAGCTGTTTTTT. It specifies CASAIHTGELFF.

The gene calls are TRBV27 and TRBJ1-5; weak D call: TRBD1 (5 bases). V was pared by 5 bases and J by 0 bases, with 17 bases between. CDR3 size: 17 residues. Germline values: CDR1 MNHEY, CDR2 SMNVEV (reference sequence). The DNA for the CDR3 is TGTGCCAGCAGTCGTAACCGGGACGGAGATAGCAATCAGCCCCAGCATTTT. Protein: CASSRNRDGDSNQPQHF.

A few counts support this clonotype. The J gene is TRBJ2-5, the V gene TRBV3-1, with a weak D call TRBD1 (5 bases). Trimming removed 7 bases at V and 2 bases at J, with 17 bases between. CDR1 is LGHDT and CDR2 is YNNKEL in the germline V gene (reference sequence). The CDR3 totals 15 residues. Here the CDR3 reads CASTDLVDRQETQYF. In DNA form, the CDR3 reads TGTGCCAGCACCGACCTAGTCGACAGACAAGAGACCCAGTACTTC.

In its sample, this clonotype was seen many times. The chain carries TRBV6-2 or TRBV6-3 and TRBJ2-6; no reliable D call. The CDR3 runs to 17 residues. Germline V gene data show CDR1 as MNHEY and CDR2 as SVGEGT. With 1 base removed from V and 0 bases from J, the gap between germline ends came to 10 bases. The CDR3 coding sequence is TGTGCCAGCAGTTACTTAGGGCCGAGCTCTGGGGCCAACGTCCTGACTTTC. It encodes CASSYLGPSSGANVLTF.

In its sample, this clonotype was seen a few times. The chain carries TRBV4-3 and TRBJ2-3, with a possible D match to TRBD2 (5 bases). Trimming removed 2 bases from V and 3 bases from J, with 12 bases in between. Germline CDR1 is LGHNA and CDR2 is YSLEER. This CDR3 has 15 amino acids. The CDR3 bases are TGCGCCAGCAGCCAAATCTGGGTAGCGACAGATACGCAGTATTTT. This gives the protein CASSQIWVATDTQYF.